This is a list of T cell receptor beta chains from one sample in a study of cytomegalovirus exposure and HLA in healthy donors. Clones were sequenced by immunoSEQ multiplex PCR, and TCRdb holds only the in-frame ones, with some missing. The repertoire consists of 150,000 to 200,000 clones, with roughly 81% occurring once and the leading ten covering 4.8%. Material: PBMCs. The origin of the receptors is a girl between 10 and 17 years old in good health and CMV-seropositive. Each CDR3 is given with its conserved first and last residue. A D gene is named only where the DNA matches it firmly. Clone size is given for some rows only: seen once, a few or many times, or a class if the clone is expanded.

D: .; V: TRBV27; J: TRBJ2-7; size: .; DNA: TGTGCCAGCAGTTTCACGCAGGGAAGGGACGAGCAGTACTTC; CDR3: CASSFTQGRDEQYF
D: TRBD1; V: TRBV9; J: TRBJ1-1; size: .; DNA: TGTGCCAGCAGCCCCCGACAGGGGGCGGCGAGAAACACTGAAGCTTTCTTT; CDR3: CASSPRQGAARNTEAFF
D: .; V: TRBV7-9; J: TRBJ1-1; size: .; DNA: TGTGCCAGCAGCACGAGAGACAGGATGAACACTGAAGCTTTCTTT; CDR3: CASSTRDRMNTEAFF
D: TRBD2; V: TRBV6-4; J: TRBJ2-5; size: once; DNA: TGTGCCAGCAGTGACTCGGCTAGCGGGGGGCAAGAGACCCAGTACTTC; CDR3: CASSDSASGGQETQYF
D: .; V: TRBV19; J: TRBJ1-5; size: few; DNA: TGTGCCAGTAGTATAGTTACAGGGAGTCAGCCCCAGCATTTT; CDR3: CASSIVTGSQPQHF
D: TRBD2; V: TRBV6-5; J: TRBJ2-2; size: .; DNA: TGTGCCAGCAGTTACGGGGCGGGGGGGCCCGCCGGGGAGCTGTTTTTT; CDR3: CASSYGAGGPAGELFF
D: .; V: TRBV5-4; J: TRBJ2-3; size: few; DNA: TGTGCCAGCAGCCGGAGGGGTACAAGCACAGATACGCAGTATTTT; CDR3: CASSRRGTSTDTQYF
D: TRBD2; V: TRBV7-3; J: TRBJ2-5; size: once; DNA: TGTGCCAGCAGCTTAGGGGGGGGAAAAGAGACCCAGTACTTC; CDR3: CASSLGGGKETQYF
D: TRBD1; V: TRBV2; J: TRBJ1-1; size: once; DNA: TGTGCCAGCAGTGGGGGACAGATAAACACTGAAGCTTTCTTT; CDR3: CASSGGQINTEAFF
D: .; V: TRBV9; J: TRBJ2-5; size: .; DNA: TGTGCCAGCAGCCCCCCGGGAGAGACCCAGTACTTC; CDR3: CASSPPGETQYF
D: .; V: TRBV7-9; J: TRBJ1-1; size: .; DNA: TGTGCCAGCAGCTTTTCAGGAACGAACACTGAAGCTTTCTTT; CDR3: CASSFSGTNTEAFF
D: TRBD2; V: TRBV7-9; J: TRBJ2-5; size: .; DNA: TGTGCCAGCAGCTTAGGGGAGGGGCGAGTTCAAGAGACCCAGTACTTC; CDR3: CASSLGEGRVQETQYF
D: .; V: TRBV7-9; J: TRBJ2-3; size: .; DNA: TGTGCCAGCAGCTTAGTGGGCGGGTCCACAGATACGCAGTATTTT; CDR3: CASSLVGGSTDTQYF
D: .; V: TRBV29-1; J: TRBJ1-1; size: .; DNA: TGCAGCGTTGAAAGACGACAGTCTCGAACTGAAGCTTTCTTT; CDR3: CSVERRQSRTEAFF
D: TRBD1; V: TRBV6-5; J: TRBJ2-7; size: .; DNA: TGTGCCAGCAGGATGACAGGGGCATCCTACGAGCAGTACTTC; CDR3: CASRMTGASYEQYF
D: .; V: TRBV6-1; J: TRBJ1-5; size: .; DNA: TGTGCCAGCATTACAGGGTACCCCAATCAGCCCCAGCATTTT; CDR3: CASITGYPNQPQHF
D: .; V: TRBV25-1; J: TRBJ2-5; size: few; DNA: TGTGCCAGCAGGGGACTGAACCAAGAGACCCAGTACTTC; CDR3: CASRGLNQETQYF
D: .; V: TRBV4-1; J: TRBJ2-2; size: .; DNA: TGCGCCAGCAGCCAAGATTACCTATTTCTTGAGTTTTTT; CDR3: CASSQDYLFLEFF
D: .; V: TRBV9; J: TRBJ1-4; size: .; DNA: TGTGCCAGCAGCGTGGGAGGACGGTCACATAATGAAAAACTGTTTTTT; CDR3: CASSVGGRSHNEKLFF
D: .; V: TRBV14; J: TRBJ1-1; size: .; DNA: TGTGCCAGCAGCCAAGTCAGGGTTTTCGGGGAAGCTTTCTTT; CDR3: CASSQVRVFGEAFF
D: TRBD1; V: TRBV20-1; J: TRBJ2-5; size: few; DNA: TGCAGTGTAAGGGGGCTGGAGACCCAGTACTTC; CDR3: CSVRGLETQYF
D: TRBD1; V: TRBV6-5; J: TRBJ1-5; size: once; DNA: TGTGCTTCAAGGGGGCCAGATAGCAATCAGCCCCAGCATTTT; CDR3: CASRGPDSNQPQHF
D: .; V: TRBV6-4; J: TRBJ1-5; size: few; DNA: TGTGCCAGCAGTGATATGACAGGTTCTAGCAATCAGCCCCAGCATTTT; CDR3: CASSDMTGSSNQPQHF
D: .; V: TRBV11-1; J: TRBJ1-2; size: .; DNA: TGTGCCAGCAGCCAGCGGAACTATGGCTACACCTTC; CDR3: CASSQRNYGYTF
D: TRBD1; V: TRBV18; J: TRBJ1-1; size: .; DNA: TGTGCCAGCTCAAGTGAACAGGGGGACACTGAAGCTTTCTTT; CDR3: CASSSEQGDTEAFF
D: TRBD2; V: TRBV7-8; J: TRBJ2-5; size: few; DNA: TGTGCCAGCAGCCCCGGGGGCCCACAGCGGGGGGGACTAACAGGGGTGCCGGAGACCCAGTACTTC; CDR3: CASSPGGPQRGGLTGVPETQYF
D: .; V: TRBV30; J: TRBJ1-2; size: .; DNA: TGTGCCTGGACCCCGGACAGTGGGAAGAACTATGGCTACACCTTC; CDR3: CAWTPDSGKNYGYTF
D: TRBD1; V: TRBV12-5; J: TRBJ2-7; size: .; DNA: TGTGCTAGTGGTTTGTACCGGGACAGGGGGACCTACGAGCAGTACTTC; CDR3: CASGLYRDRGTYEQYF